What follows are 2 T cell receptor beta chains derived from one specimen sequenced in a study of blood T cell repertoires in COVID-19. Method: immunoSEQ multiplex PCR; TCRdb's copy keeps in-frame clones and lacks some. There are around 190,000 clones in the sample; approximately 80% occur only once, and approximately 13% lies in the top ten. Material: peripheral blood. The source of these receptors is a human donor in a cohort sampled during active COVID-19.

The gene calls are TRBV5-1 and TRBJ2-5; possibly TRBD2 for D (6 bases). CDR1 and CDR2 (germline): SGHRS, YFSETQ. CDR3 length: 15 amino acids. V was trimmed by 3 bases and J by 0 bases, leaving 12 bases between them. CDR3 sequence reads: CASSSTGLDQETQYF. DNA of the CDR3: TGCGCCAGCAGCTCGACGGGACTGGACCAAGAGACCCAGTACTTC. The full variable domain, rest sourced from reference TRBV5-1 and TRBJ2-5, is KAGVTQTPRYLIKTRGQQVTLSCSPISGHRSVSWYQQTPGQGLQFLFEYFSETQRNKGNFPGRFSGRQFSNSRSEMNVSTLELGDSALYLCASSSTGLDQETQYFGPGTRLLVL.

V gene TRBV19 combines with J gene TRBJ1-4, with TRBD1 matching 7 bases. The CDR3 has 17 amino acids. Per the germline V gene, CDR1 is LNHDA and CDR2 is SQIVND (reference sequence). The V segment lost 3 bases and the J segment 0 bases; nucleotides outside the gene matches: 7. CDR3 nucleotide sequence: TGTGCCAGTAGTATCGACTGGGGACAGCCAACTAATGAAAAACTGTTTTTT. Translated, it gives CASSIDWGQPTNEKLFF.